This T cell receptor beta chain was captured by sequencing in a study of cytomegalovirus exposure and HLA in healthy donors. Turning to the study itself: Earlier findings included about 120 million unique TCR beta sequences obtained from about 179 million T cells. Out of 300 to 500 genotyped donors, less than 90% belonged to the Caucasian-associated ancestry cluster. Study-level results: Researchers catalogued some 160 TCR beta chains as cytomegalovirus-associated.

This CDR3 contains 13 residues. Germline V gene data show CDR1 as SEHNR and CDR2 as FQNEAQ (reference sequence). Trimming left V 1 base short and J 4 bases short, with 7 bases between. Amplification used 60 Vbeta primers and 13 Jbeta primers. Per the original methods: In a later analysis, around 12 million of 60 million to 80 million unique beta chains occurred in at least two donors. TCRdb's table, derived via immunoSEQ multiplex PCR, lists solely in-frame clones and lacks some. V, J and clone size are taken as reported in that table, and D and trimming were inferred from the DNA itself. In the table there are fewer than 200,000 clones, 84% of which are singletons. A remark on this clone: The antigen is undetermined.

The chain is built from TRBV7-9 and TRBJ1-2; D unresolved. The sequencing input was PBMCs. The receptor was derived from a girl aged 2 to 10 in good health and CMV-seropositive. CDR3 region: CASSLGEVYGYTF. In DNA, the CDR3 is TGTGCCAGCAGCTTAGGAGAGGTCTATGGCTACACCTTC.